The rows below give T cell receptor beta chains drawn from one sample of a study of regulatory T cells in long-lasting Graves disease. TCRdb re-analysed the multiplex PCR reads in MiXCR, keeping a single row per CDR3 protein. In the table there are 600,000 to 650,000 distinct CDR3 sequences, 15% to 20% of which are singletons. This same sample was also part of a study on T cells in Graves' hyperthyroidism and ophthalmopathy.

Sequenced material: peripheral blood mononuclear cells (PBMCs), taken at new diagnosis, from a patient treated with antithyroid drugs. The source is a woman aged 25 to 45 with Graves disease. Both conserved end residues are part of each CDR3. A D gene is named only where the DNA matches it firmly. Clone sizes are given selectively: once, few, many, or a class where the clone is expanded.

clone_size j_call v_call d_call cdr3_nt cdr3_aa
. TRBJ2-3 TRBV15 . TGTGCCACCAACACGGCAGGGGCTGGGGATACGCAGTATTTT CATNTAGAGDTQYF
few TRBJ2-7 TRBV20-1 . TGCAGTGCTAGAGATCAAAACAGGATTAGGTCCTACGAGCAGTACTTC CSARDQNRIRSYEQYF
few TRBJ1-4 TRBV20-1 . TGCAGTGCTAGTCGAGGGACTAATGAAAAACTGTTTTTT CSASRGTNEKLFF
. TRBJ2-7 TRBV20-1 TRBD2 TGCAGTGCTAGGGGACTAGCGGATACCTACGAGCAGTACTTC CSARGLADTYEQYF
many TRBJ2-3 TRBV12-3/TRBV12-4 . TGTGCCAGCACTACGGGGGATACGCAGTATTTT CASTTGDTQYF
many TRBJ1-2 TRBV2 . TGTGCCAGTTCTCCGGGGACCTCGTCTGGCTACACCTTC CASSPGTSSGYTF
many TRBJ2-5 TRBV11-2 . TGTGCCAGCAGCTTAGAATACAGGAGGCAAGAGACCCAGTACTTC CASSLEYRRQETQYF
many TRBJ2-4 TRBV6-2/TRBV6-3 . TGTGCCAGCAGTGAGCCAGCCAAAAACATTCAGTACTTC CASSEPAKNIQYF
many TRBJ2-7 TRBV29-1 . TGCAGCATAAACCTAAACCCAGGGACCGAGCAGTACTTC CSINLNPGTEQYF
. TRBJ2-1 TRBV20-1 . TGCAGTGCTAGTTCGGGGAACTCCTACAATGAGCAGTTCTTC CSASSGNSYNEQFF
few TRBJ2-3 TRBV19 TRBD1 TGTGCCAGTAGTTCGCCTCCCGGGACAGGGAGCACAGATACGCAGTATTTT CASSSPPGTGSTDTQYF
. TRBJ2-7 TRBV14 . TGTGCCAGCAGCAGCGCAGGGGCCTACGAGCAGTACTTC CASSSAGAYEQYF
few TRBJ2-1 TRBV20-1 . TGCAGTGCTAGAGCCCCTAGCAATGAGCAGTTCTTC CSARAPSNEQFF
. TRBJ1-5 TRBV7-2 TRBD1 TGTGCCAGCAGCCCAGGGGGCTGGGGCAAGGATCAGCCCCAGCATTTT CASSPGGWGKDQPQHF
many TRBJ2-2 TRBV6-1 . TGTGCCGTCGACACTTTATACACCGGGGAGCTGTTTTTT CAVDTLYTGELFF
many TRBJ1-1 TRBV5-1 . TGCGCCAGCAGCTTTAGCGGGGACCACACTGAAGCTTTCTTT CASSFSGDHTEAFF
many TRBJ2-1 TRBV12-3/TRBV12-4 TRBD1 TGTGCCAGCTTTCTTCGGGGACAGAGCTCCTACAATGAGCAGTTCTTC CASFLRGQSSYNEQFF
. TRBJ2-3 TRBV10-3 TRBD2 TGTGCCGTGTCCTCTAGCGGGATTAGCACAGATACGCAGTATTTT CAVSSSGISTDTQYF
many TRBJ2-1 TRBV7-9 . TGTGCCAGCAGCTTAGCGCCTCTAGATCTCGAGCAGTTCTTC CASSLAPLDLEQFF
few TRBJ1-5 TRBV6-1 TRBD1 TGTGCCACCTCAGACAGGGAGGGTCAGCCCCAGCATTTT CATSDREGQPQHF
many TRBJ1-2 TRBV6-5 . TGTGCCAGCAGTTCTTTTACGGGGCGAAGGTATGGCTACACCTTC CASSSFTGRRYGYTF
. TRBJ2-6 TRBV12-3/TRBV12-4 . TGTGCCAGCAGTTTTGGGTCGACCTCTGGGGCCAACGTCCTGACTTTC CASSFGSTSGANVLTF
many TRBJ2-4 TRBV11-2 . TGTGCCAGCAGCTTAGGAGCAGGGGACGTTCAGTACTTC CASSLGAGDVQYF
once TRBJ2-7 TRBV7-2 TRBD2 TGTGCCAGCAGCGAAATAGCGGGAGAGCCGCGCGAGCAGTACTTC CASSEIAGEPREQYF
many TRBJ2-1 TRBV28 TRBD2 TGTGCCAGCAAAACCGGGACTAGCGGGGCCGATGAGCAGTTCTTC CASKTGTSGADEQFF
many TRBJ2-7 TRBV6-1 TRBD2 TGTGCCAGCAGTCCGATTTCCGCGGGAGGGCCTTACGAGCAGTACTTC CASSPISAGGPYEQYF
many TRBJ1-1 TRBV28 . TGTGCCAGCGTACGAGGGAACACTGAAGCTTTCTTT CASVRGNTEAFF
many TRBJ2-3 TRBV7-2 . TGTGCCAGCAGCTTGATTGGGGTGTCCACAGATACGCAGTATTTT CASSLIGVSTDTQYF
many TRBJ2-2 TRBV5-1 . TGTGCCAGCAGTTTGGGGGTCACCGGGGAGCTGTTTTTT CASSLGVTGELFF
. TRBJ2-7 TRBV4-1 . TGCGCCAGCAGCCAAGATAGCCCCGCCTCAGCGCCCCAGGGCGAGCAGTACTTC CASSQDSPASAPQGEQYF
few TRBJ1-5 TRBV2 TRBD1 TGTGCCAGCAGTGAGGGGGTCAGGGGGGGAAATCAGCCCCAGCATTTT CASSEGVRGGNQPQHF
many TRBJ1-2 TRBV11-2 . TGTGCCAGCAGCTTAGAGACAGGAACTAACTATGGCTACACCTTC CASSLETGTNYGYTF
few TRBJ2-2 TRBV28 TRBD2 TGTGCCAGCAGCTTCGGGACTAGCGGGAGTTATACCGGGGAGCTGTTTTTT CASSFGTSGSYTGELFF
many TRBJ2-7 TRBV7-9 . TGTGCCAGCAGCGCAATAGTCGCTCCTTACGAGCAGTACTTC CASSAIVAPYEQYF
many TRBJ2-7 TRBV7-9 TRBD1 TGTGCCACTGCGACAGGGAAAGGCGAGCAGTACTTC CATATGKGEQYF
many TRBJ2-7 TRBV28 . TGTGCCAGCAGTTTATCCGATCGGTGGCCCTACGAGCAGTACTTC CASSLSDRWPYEQYF
many TRBJ2-7 TRBV27 . TGTGCCAGCAGCCTAGGGACAGCGGGGTACGAGCAGTACTTC CASSLGTAGYEQYF
. TRBJ2-3 TRBV14 TRBD2 TGTGCCAGCAGCCAGCTAGCGGGGGCCACAGATACGCAGTATTTT CASSQLAGATDTQYF
many TRBJ2-7 TRBV6-1 TRBD1 TGTGCCAGCAGTCGGACAGGCCCCCCGGGACCCTACGAGCAGTACTTC CASSRTGPPGPYEQYF
. TRBJ2-3 TRBV11-2 TRBD2 TGTGCCAGCAGCCACCCTAGCGGGATTTTCGGCACAGATACGCAGTATTTT CASSHPSGIFGTDTQYF
. TRBJ1-2 TRBV3-1 . TGTGCCAGCAGCCAAGGCGGCGGGAGGGGCTATGGCTACACCTTC CASSQGGGRGYGYTF
many TRBJ2-7 TRBV27 TRBD2 TGTGCCAGCGCTATCGGGGGAGGGATCCGCACCTACGAGCAGTACTTC CASAIGGGIRTYEQYF
. TRBJ1-4 TRBV7-9 . TGTGCCAGCAGCTTTACTGGGTCCTATGAAAAACTGTTTTTT CASSFTGSYEKLFF
. TRBJ1-1 TRBV7-3 . TGTGCCAGCAGCCGGGACCCTTACACTGAAGCTTTCTTT CASSRDPYTEAFF
many TRBJ2-7 TRBV7-8 . TGTGCCAGCAGCTCTAGAGGGGGGGGAGGTGTCGAGCAGTACTTC CASSSRGGGGVEQYF
. TRBJ2-3 TRBV28 TRBD1 TGTGCCAGCAGTACAGGGGTCACAGATACGCAGTATTTT CASSTGVTDTQYF
few TRBJ2-1 TRBV5-6 TRBD1 TGTGCCAGCAGACAGGGGTATCATGAGCAGTTCTTC CASRQGYHEQFF
. TRBJ2-1 TRBV5-1 TRBD2 TGCGCCAGCAGCCGAGGACTAGCGGACTACAATGAGCAGTTCTTC CASSRGLADYNEQFF
many TRBJ2-2 TRBV12-3/TRBV12-4 TRBD2 TGTGCCAGCACTCGTCAGGGGACTAGCCGGACCGGGGAGCTGTTTTTT CASTRQGTSRTGELFF
. TRBJ2-1 TRBV2 . TGTGCCAGCAGCCACCCTGGGACGGCCAATTACAATGAGCAGTTCTTC CASSHPGTANYNEQFF
many TRBJ1-2 TRBV28 . TGTGCCAGCTCCTTGCCAGTGGCTGGCTACACCTTC CASSLPVAGYTF
. TRBJ2-7 TRBV11-2 . TGTGCCAGCACCAAGGGTCGGGCTCTCTCCTACGAGCAGTACTTC CASTKGRALSYEQYF
many TRBJ2-7 TRBV14 TRBD2 TGTGCCAGCAGCCCCAGAGCGGGAACGTTACAGTACGAGCAGTACTTC CASSPRAGTLQYEQYF